This TCR beta chain was sequenced for a study of blood T cell repertoires in COVID-19. Overall study: The study drew acute and convalescent COVID-19 samples from the United States, Italy and Spain. T cells, B-cell-depleted T cells, or PBMCs supplied cDNA or gDNA.

Per the original data handling: Scientists estimated how many nucleated cells there were by amplifying reference gene primers. The repertoire was sequenced with immunoSEQ multiplex PCR; TCRdb's copy has only in-frame clones and lacks some. Clonal size and the V and J genes are those of that table, whereas D and trimming came from the DNA. The sample holds over 60,000 clones; over 65% are singletons and the top ten take about 22%. Sample: peripheral blood. The TCR comes from a man older than 75 with active or convalescent COVID-19.

CDR3 DNA sequence: TGTGCCAGCAGCCGGGAACTCTCCTACGAGCAGTACTTC. This translates into CASSRELSYEQYF. This chain links TRBV6-5 with TRBJ2-7; a possible D gene is TRBD2 (5 bases). Germline V lookup: CDR1 MNHEY, CDR2 SVGAGI. The CDR3 runs 13 residues. V lost 6 bases and J lost 0, with 9 bases in between.